The present T cell receptor (beta chain) was sequenced within a study of OX40 agonist ivuxolimab in advanced cancers. Study observations and caveats: Expanded clones were, on average, more numerous in CD8+ T cells than in CD4+.

This clone was counted a few times. Its antigen is unidentified. Clones were read by immunoSEQ multiplex PCR, and TCRdb kept only the in-frame ones, dropping some. This table has approximately 58,000 clones, roughly 88% appearing once. Per the germline V gene, CDR1 is GTSNPN and CDR2 is SVGIG (reference sequence). V shed 2 bases and J shed 1 base, with 6 bases lying between them. The CDR3 is made up of 13 amino acids. The clonotype originates from an adult with an advanced solid tumor such as melanoma, head and neck, liver or kidney cancer. The input for sequencing was CD4+ or CD8+ T cells sorted from blood, taken in a trial of the OX40 agonist ivuxolimab. The chain uses TRBV30 and TRBJ1-5; D unclear. This CDR3 reads CAWSLESNQPQHF. The CDR3 bases are TGTGCCTGGAGTCTAGAGAGCAATCAGCCCCAGCATTTT.